This T cell receptor beta chain is from a study of blood T cell repertoires in COVID-19. Per germline, CDR1 LGHNA and CDR2 YSLEER. Trimming removed 4 bases from V and 6 bases from J; junction bases left unmatched: 12. The CDR3 covers 16 residues. Participants were placed into cohorts based on the clinical history they reported. TCRdb's table, derived via immunoSEQ multiplex PCR, lists solely in-frame clones and lacks some. The table includes about 210,000 clones, approximately 80% detected once. The chain carries TRBV4-3 and TRBJ2-1; 7 bases fit TRBD2. Sequenced material: PBMCs or T cells enriched from blood (not recorded which). The clonotype was recovered from a woman in her 50s with acute COVID-19. The CDR3 loop reads CASSRPRAGVGNEQFF. The CDR3 region has the DNA TGCGCCAGCAGCCGACCCCGGGCGGGAGTGGGCAATGAGCAGTTCTTC.